Listed below are T cell receptor beta chains from one sample, sequenced in a study of control samples from healthy donors and cancer patients. The assay was immunoSEQ multiplex PCR, and TCRdb's table has in-frame clones only and misses some. The table has about 120,000 clones, 88% seen once. The sample was blood. The receptors here all came from a woman in her seventies in good health. CDR3s include the opening cysteine and the closing phenylalanine or tryptophan. D genes are given only for firm matches. A row's size may be missing; if present it is once, few, many or a size class.

len	j_gene	abundance	d_gene	v_gene	CDR3nt	CDR3aa
13	TRBJ1-1	once	NA	TRBV10-3	TGTGCCATCACCCCGGGCCTGAACACTGAAGCTTTCTTT	CAITPGLNTEAFF
14	TRBJ1-2	NA	NA	TRBV27	TGTGCCAGCACTACGACAGGAGGGCTCTATGGCTACACCTTC	CASTTTGGLYGYTF
14	TRBJ1-6	NA	TRBD1	TRBV19	TGTGCCAGTACTCCCGACAGGGGGCGTTCACCCCTCCACTTT	CASTPDRGRSPLHF
15	TRBJ2-1	NA	NA	TRBV2	TGTGCCAGCAAATTTAGACCAGCCAGAGGGTATGAGCAGTTCTTC	CASKFRPARGYEQFF
16	TRBJ2-2	NA	NA	TRBV6-5	TGTGCCAGCAGTTCCCAGGGGCCTGCGAACACCGGGGAGCTGTTTTTT	CASSSQGPANTGELFF
14	TRBJ1-2	NA	TRBD1	TRBV24-1	TGTGCCACCAGTGACCCCGGGACAGCTTATGGCTACACCTTC	CATSDPGTAYGYTF
12	TRBJ1-2	NA	NA	TRBV19	TGTGCCAGTAGTACAGGGGTGGGGAGCTACACCTTC	CASSTGVGSYTF
14	TRBJ1-4	NA	NA	TRBV7-9	TGTGCCAGCAGCTTAAACAGGGAATGGGAAAAACTGTTTTTT	CASSLNREWEKLFF
13	TRBJ1-6	NA	NA	TRBV27	TGTGCCAGCAGAACAGGTCTCAATTCACCCCTCCACTTT	CASRTGLNSPLHF
16	TRBJ1-4	NA	TRBD1	TRBV19	TGTGCCAGTAGTTCTCACCCAGGGGGCGTTAATGAAAAACTGTTTTTT	CASSSHPGGVNEKLFF
15	TRBJ1-1	NA	NA	TRBV6-5	TGTGCCAGCAGTAAGGGCCAGACGTATTACACTGAAGCTTTCTTT	CASSKGQTYYTEAFF
13	TRBJ1-1	NA	NA	TRBV12-3/TRBV12-4	TGTGCCAGCAGTCCCTCTCTGTGGACTGAAGCTTTCTTT	CASSPSLWTEAFF
18	TRBJ1-3	once	TRBD1	TRBV10-1	TGCGCCAGCAGTGAGGGAAACCCCGGGACAGGCTCTGGAAACACCATATATTTT	CASSEGNPGTGSGNTIYF
16	TRBJ1-4	NA	NA	TRBV9	TGTGCCAGCAGCCCCCAGGCGGCAGCAACTAATGAAAAACTGTTTTTT	CASSPQAAATNEKLFF
16	TRBJ2-7	once	TRBD1	TRBV5-1	TGCGCCAGCAGCTTCCGACCGGGACAGGGACACGACGAGCAGTACTTC	CASSFRPGQGHDEQYF
13	TRBJ2-1	NA	NA	TRBV29-1	TGCAGCCCTGTGCGGAGGAACAGCAATGAGCAGTTCTTC	CSPVRRNSNEQFF
11	TRBJ2-5	NA	NA	TRBV5-1	TGCGCCAGCAGCTCCGACACAGAGTTGTACTTC	CASSSDTELYF
14	TRBJ1-2	NA	TRBD1	TRBV3-1/TRBV3-2	TGTGCCAGCAGCCTCGGGACAGGGAGTCAGGGCTACACCTTC	CASSLGTGSQGYTF
14	TRBJ1-3	NA	NA	TRBV5-1	TGCGCCAGCAGCTTGATGACAGCTGGAAACACCATATATTTT	CASSLMTAGNTIYF
12	TRBJ2-5	few	NA	TRBV7-2	TGTGCCAGCAGCGGAACCCCCGAGACCCAGTACTTC	CASSGTPETQYF
14	TRBJ2-5	NA	TRBD2	TRBV4-3	TGCGCCAGCAGCCAAGCGGGGGGGCAGGAGACCCAGTACTTC	CASSQAGGQETQYF
15	TRBJ2-3	NA	NA	TRBV9	TGTGCCAGCACCCCCCTGGACAGGAGGGAAGATACGCAGTATTTT	CASTPLDRREDTQYF
14	TRBJ1-1	NA	NA	TRBV11-2	TGTGCCAGCAGCAGGGGCGGAAAGAACACTGAAGCTTTCTTT	CASSRGGKNTEAFF
14	TRBJ2-2	NA	NA	TRBV6-2/TRBV6-3	TGTGCCAGCAGTTACTCTCGGAACACCGGGGAGCTGTTTTTT	CASSYSRNTGELFF